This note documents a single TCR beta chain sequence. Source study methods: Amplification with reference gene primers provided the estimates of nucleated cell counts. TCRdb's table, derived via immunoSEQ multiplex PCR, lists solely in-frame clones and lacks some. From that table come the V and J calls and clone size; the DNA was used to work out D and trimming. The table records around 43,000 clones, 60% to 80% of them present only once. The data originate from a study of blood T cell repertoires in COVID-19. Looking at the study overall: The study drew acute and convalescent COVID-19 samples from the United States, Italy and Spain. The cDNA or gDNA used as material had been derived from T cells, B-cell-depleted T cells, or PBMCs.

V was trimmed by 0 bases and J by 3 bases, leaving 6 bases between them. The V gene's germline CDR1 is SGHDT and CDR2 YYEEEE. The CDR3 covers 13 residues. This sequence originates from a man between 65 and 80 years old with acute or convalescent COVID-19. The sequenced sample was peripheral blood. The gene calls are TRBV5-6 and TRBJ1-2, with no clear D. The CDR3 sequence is CASSLGGDYGYTF. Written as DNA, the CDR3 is TGTGCCAGCAGCTTGGGGGGAGACTATGGCTACACCTTC. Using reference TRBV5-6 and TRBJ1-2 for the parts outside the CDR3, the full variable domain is DAGVTQSPTHLIKTRGQQVTLRCSPKSGHDTVSWYQQALGQGPQFIFQYYEEEERQRGNFPDRFSGHQFPNYSSELNVNALLLGDSALYLCASSLGGDYGYTFGSGTRLTVV.